These 8 T cell receptor beta chains share one sample of origin, sequenced in a study of T-cell memory formation after mild COVID-19. TCRdb used MiXCR to reprocess the 5' RACE reads, holding one entry per CDR3 protein. The data contain 150,000 or so distinct CDR3 sequences, about a third of them singletons. The specimen was PBMCs or a T cell subset sorted from them (not recorded which). These TCRs come from an adult woman who had mild COVID-19 (a few samples of this study predate the infection). Cell type and time point are not known.

This clonotype was detected only a few times. The gene calls are TRBV24-1 and TRBJ2-1; D gene uncertain. This CDR3 has 15 amino acids. Trimming removed 7 bases from V and 3 bases from J, with 15 bases in between. Germline loops: CDR1 KGHDR, CDR2 SFDVKD. For the CDR3, the DNA is TGTGCCACCAGCCCTGACCCGGCGATCTACAATGAGCAGTTCTTC. It is translated as CATSPDPAIYNEQFF.

This chain uses TRBV20-1 with TRBJ1-2; 9 positions agree with TRBD1. Germline V gene lookup returns CDR1 DFQATT and CDR2 SNEGSKA (reference sequence). The CDR3 runs to 16 residues. After removal of 0 bases from V and 3 bases from J, the junction contained 8 bases not matched to a gene. The CDR3 DNA is TGCAGTGCTAGAGATATGGGGGACAGGGATGACTATGGCTACACCTTC. Encoded protein: CSARDMGDRDDYGYTF.

This clonotype was seen a few times. The J gene is TRBJ2-2, the V gene TRBV4-1; TRBD2 agrees at 10 bases. Germline assignment: CDR1 MGHRA and CDR2 YSYEKL. Unmatched junction bases numbered 6, after V lost 4 bases and J lost 7 bases. There are 15 residues in the CDR3. The CDR3 DNA reads as TGCGCCAGCAGCCGAGCGGGGGGGCTTGGCGGGGAGCTGTTTTTT. As protein: CASSRAGGLGGELFF.

In its sample, this clonotype was seen a few times. This chain uses TRBV12-3 or TRBV12-4 with TRBJ1-1; no definite D call. This CDR3 has 14 residues. V was trimmed by 3 bases and J by 4 bases, leaving 12 bases between them. The CDR3 DNA reads as TGTGCCAGCAGTTTGGTAGGAGGGAGCACTGAAGCTTTCTTT. Translating it yields CASSLVGGSTEAFF.

This clonotype was counted only a few times. This sequence joins TRBV27 and TRBJ2-7; the match to TRBD1 covers 9 bases. This CDR3 contains 13 residues. With V trimmed by 7 bases and J by 3 bases, 4 bases remained unmatched. The germline V gene encodes CDR1 MNHEY and CDR2 SMNVEV (reference sequence). The CDR3 loop is CASKGTGYYEQYF. DNA of the CDR3: TGTGCCAGCAAAGGGACAGGGTACTACGAGCAGTACTTC.

In this sample, this clonotype turned up once. The DNA of the CDR3 is TGCAGTGCCCCAAGGGCCGGGAACACTGAAGCTTTCTTT. Its translation is CSAPRAGNTEAFF. The chain has TRBV20-1 and TRBJ1-1; no reliable D call. Germline loops: CDR1 DFQATT, CDR2 SNEGSKA (reference sequence). With 6 bases removed from V and 1 base from J, the gap between germline ends came to 12 bases. The CDR3 totals 13 residues.

V usage is TRBV6-2 or TRBV6-3 and J usage is TRBJ2-1, with 9 bases identical to TRBD2. The CDR3 is 16 residues long. After removal of 2 bases from V and 8 bases from J, the junction contained 10 bases not matched to a gene. CDR1 is MNHEY, CDR2 SVGEGT, per germline. This chain's CDR3 is CASSYEWAGGPDEQFF. The CDR3 DNA reads TGTGCCAGCAGTTACGAATGGGCGGGGGGGCCGGATGAGCAGTTCTTC.

This chain connects TRBV29-1 to TRBJ2-7; 12 bases match TRBD1. In germline, CDR1 is SQVTM, CDR2 ANQGSEA. This CDR3 region has 13 residues. V shed 7 bases, J shed 5 bases, and the junction held 6 bases outside the gene matches. CDR3 sequence (DNA): TGCAGCGCCCCGGGACAGGGGGCGGACGAGCAGTACTTC. Translation: CSAPGQGADEQYF.